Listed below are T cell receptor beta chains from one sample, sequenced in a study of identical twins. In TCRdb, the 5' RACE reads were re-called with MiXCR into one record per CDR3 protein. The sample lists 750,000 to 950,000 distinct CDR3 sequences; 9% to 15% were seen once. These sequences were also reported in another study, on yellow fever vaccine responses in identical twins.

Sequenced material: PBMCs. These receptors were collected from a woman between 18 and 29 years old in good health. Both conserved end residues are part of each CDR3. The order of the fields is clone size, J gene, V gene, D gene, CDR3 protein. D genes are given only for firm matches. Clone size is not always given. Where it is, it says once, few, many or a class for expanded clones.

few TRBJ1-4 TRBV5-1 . CASSFVSATNEKLFF
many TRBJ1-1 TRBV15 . CATSRDQVNTEAFF
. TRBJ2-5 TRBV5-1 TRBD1 CASSREATGLGETQYF
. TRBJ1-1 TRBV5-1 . CASSFMPGARAPEAFF
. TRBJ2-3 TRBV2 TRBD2 CASRVAGFPTDTQYF
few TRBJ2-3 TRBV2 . CASSEGTVLTGQYF
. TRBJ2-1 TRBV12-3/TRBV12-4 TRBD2 CASSELEREYWSSYNEQFF
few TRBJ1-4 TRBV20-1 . CSARLPNKDEKLFF
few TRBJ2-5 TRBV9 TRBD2 CASSVFSGGSETQYF
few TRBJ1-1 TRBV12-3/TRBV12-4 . CASSLREAGEAFF
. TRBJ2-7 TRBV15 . CATSKKTTGSYEQYF
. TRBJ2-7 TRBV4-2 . CASSRRGFSYEQYF
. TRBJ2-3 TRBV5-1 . CASSSGVGIDTQYF
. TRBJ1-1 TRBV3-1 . CASSQSDRFNTEAFF
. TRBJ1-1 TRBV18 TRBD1 CASSPAQGDAFF
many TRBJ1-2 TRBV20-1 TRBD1 CSAGDRDYGYTF
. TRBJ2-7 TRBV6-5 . CASSYSTPTHYEQYF
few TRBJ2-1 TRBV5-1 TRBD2 CASSTNLAGGMRDEQFF
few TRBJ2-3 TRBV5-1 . CASSLWGDVSTDTQYF
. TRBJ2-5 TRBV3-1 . CASSPEWVETQYF
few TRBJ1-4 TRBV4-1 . CASSQDGGRLFF
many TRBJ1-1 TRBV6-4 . CASSEGETNTEAFF
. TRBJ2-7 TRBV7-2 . CASSLAQTIASYEQYF
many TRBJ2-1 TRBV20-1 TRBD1 CSARRQGWNYNEQFF
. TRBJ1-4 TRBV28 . CASDTGQRGEKLFF
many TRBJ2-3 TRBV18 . CASSPPWGTDTQYF